A single sample is the source of the 25 T cell receptor beta chains below, sequenced in a study of blood T cell repertoires in COVID-19. Clones were sequenced by immunoSEQ multiplex PCR, and TCRdb holds only the in-frame ones, with some missing. The sample carries hundreds of thousands of clones, roughly 85% recorded once. The sample consisted of PBMCs or T cells enriched from blood (not recorded which). The receptors were sampled from a woman aged 45-65 years who had recovered from COVID-19.

The chain has TRBV30 and TRBJ1-5; 7 nucleotides match TRBD1. The germline V gene encodes CDR1 GTSNPN and CDR2 SVGIG (reference sequence). The CDR3 runs 14 residues. With V trimmed by 2 bases and J by 3 bases, 4 bases remained unmatched. The CDR3 DNA sequence: TGTGCCTGGAGTTCCGGGACAGTCAATCAGCCCCAGCATTTT. Translating it yields CAWSSGTVNQPQHF.

The CDR3 region is CATSDAGRALSDTQYF. Here the CDR3 DNA reads TGTGCCACCAGTGATGCTGGGCGAGCTCTTTCAGATACGCAGTATTTT. This chain uses TRBV24-1 with TRBJ2-3; no firm D call. The CDR3 sequence is 16 residues long. The germline V gene has CDR1 KGHDR and CDR2 SFDVKD. The V gene lost 3 bases and the J gene lost 4 bases, with 16 bases spanning the gap.

The chain has TRBV3-1 (or the pseudogene TRBV3-2) and TRBJ1-5; no reliable D call. The CDR3 length is 14 residues. From germline, CDR1 is LGHDT and CDR2 YNNKEL (reference sequence). The V end was cut by 1 base, the J end by 3 bases, with 7 bases between. DNA for the CDR3: TGTGCCAGCAGCCAAGGCCAGATCAATCAGCCCCAGCATTTT. Protein: CASSQGQINQPQHF.

Only one count was recorded for this clone. The chain carries TRBV11-2 and TRBJ1-1, with D unresolved. V lost 4 bases and J lost 0, with 12 bases in between. This CDR3 has 15 amino acids. Germline V gene sequence: CDR1 SGHAT, CDR2 FQNNGV. The CDR3 nucleotides are TGTGCCAGCAGCTCCCCCCGGGGTATGAACACTGAAGCTTTCTTT. It codes for CASSSPRGMNTEAFF.

This chain uses TRBV28 with TRBJ1-6; TRBD1 matches 11 bases. The CDR3 is made up of 14 amino acids. CDR1 is MDHEN and CDR2 is SYDVKM in the germline V gene. Trimming at V came to 6 bases and at J to 9 bases, leaving 4 bases not matched to a gene. CDR3 residues: CASREGTGGSPLHF. CDR3 in DNA: TGTGCCAGCAGGGAAGGGACAGGGGGTTCACCCCTCCACTTT.

CDR3: CSVRDRDGFF. The CDR3, as DNA: TGCAGCGTTCGTGACAGGGATGGGTTCTTC. This rearrangement joins TRBV29-1 to TRBJ2-1; 7 nucleotides agree with TRBD1. Germline CDR1 and CDR2: SQVTM and ANQGSEA. The CDR3 is 10 amino acids. Germline trimming cut 5 bases from V and 15 bases from J; bases unmatched to any gene: 7.

This chain links TRBV30 with TRBJ1-2, with 9 bases that match TRBD1. V trimming: 0 bases; J trimming: 8 bases; junction bases outside the gene matches: 13. The CDR3 sequence is 16 residues long. Germline lookup yields CDR1 GTSNPN and CDR2 SVGIG (reference sequence). CDR3 nucleotide sequence: TGTGCCTGGAGTGTTACTCGAACAGGGGGCAAAGGGGGCTACACCTTC. It is translated as CAWSVTRTGGKGGYTF.

This clone was counted a single time. This sequence joins TRBV2 and TRBJ2-1; 11 bases line up with TRBD1. CDR1 is SNHLY, CDR2 FYNNEI, per germline. There are 14 residues in the CDR3. Trimming cost V 7 bases and J 6 bases; bases outside gene matches: 5. The CDR3 DNA reads TGTGCCAGCACCCCGGACAGGGGGCCCAATGAGCAGTTCTTC. Translating gives CASTPDRGPNEQFF.

The chain couples TRBV18 to TRBJ1-4; D not resolved. Germline V gene data show CDR1 as KGHSH and CDR2 as LQKENI. This CDR3 is built from 13 residues. Deletions cut 5 bases from V and 4 bases from J, with 8 bases between. The CDR3 loop is CASSNGVNEKLFF. CDR3 bases: TGTGCCAGCTCAAACGGGGTTAATGAAAAACTGTTTTTT.

The gene calls are TRBV21-1 and TRBJ2-5; no check of the table's D call, TRBD1, against the DNA was made. TRBV21-1 is labeled a pseudogene. The CDR3 is made up of 16 amino acids. CDR3 bases: TGTGCCAGCAGCAAAGCGCAAAACAGGCCCACGGGGACCCAGTACTTC. It encodes CASSKAQNRPTGTQYF.

The rearrangement uses TRBV4-3 and TRBJ1-4; D gene ambiguous. Trimming cost V 4 bases and J 5 bases, with 14 bases left between them. The germline gives CDR1 LGHNA, CDR2 YSLEER. The CDR3 runs to 15 residues. CDR3 amino acids: CASSPDKLSNEKLFF. The CDR3 nucleotides are TGCGCCAGCAGCCCCGACAAGTTAAGCAATGAAAAACTGTTTTTT.

This chain connects TRBV4-1 to TRBJ1-3; D remains unclear. Between the trimmed V and J ends, which lost 0 bases and 0 bases, there was a span of 6 bases. Germline V gives CDR1 MGHRA, CDR2 YSYEKL. CDR3 length: 15 residues. This CDR3 is CASSQERNSGNTIYF. Here the CDR3 DNA reads TGCGCCAGCAGCCAAGAGAGGAACTCTGGAAACACCATATATTTT.

V usage is TRBV7-2 and J usage is TRBJ1-2; TRBD1 agrees at 8 bases. Germline CDR1 is SGHTA and CDR2 is FQGNSA. This CDR3 is 15 amino acids long. V trimming: 2 bases; J trimming: 2 bases; junction bases outside the gene matches: 4. In nucleotides, the CDR3 is TGTGCCAGCAGCTTATACGGACAGGGAAACTATGGCTACACCTTC. Protein product: CASSLYGQGNYGYTF.

This sequence joins TRBV29-1 and TRBJ2-1; 8 bases agree with TRBD2. This CDR3 region has 18 residues. Trimming cost V 0 bases and J 2 bases; bases outside gene matches: 12. The V gene's germline CDR1 is SQVTM and CDR2 ANQGSEA. The CDR3: CSVEDQGRREVAYNEQFF. CDR3 bases: TGCAGCGTTGAAGACCAGGGAAGGCGGGAGGTGGCCTACAATGAGCAGTTCTTC.

The chain combines TRBV7-3 with TRBJ1-1; TRBD1 matches 8 bases. V shed 5 bases, J shed 5 bases, and the junction held 4 bases outside the gene matches. The CDR3 loop spans 13 amino acids. Germline V gene sequence: CDR1 SGHTA, CDR2 FQGTGA. This chain's CDR3 is CASSPTGDTEAFF. CDR3 in DNA: TGTGCCAGCAGCCCGACAGGGGATACTGAAGCTTTCTTT.

The rearrangement uses TRBV6-4 and TRBJ2-7; 12 nucleotides agree with TRBD2. Unmatched junction bases numbered 10, after V lost 8 bases and J lost 2 bases. CDR3 length: 16 residues. Germline-derived CDR1 and CDR2 are MRHNA and SNTAGT. The CDR3 sequence is CASRKGLAGLTYEQYF. CDR3 in DNA: TGTGCCAGCCGCAAAGGACTAGCGGGGCTAACCTACGAGCAGTACTTC.

The CDR3: CASSLDGQGVVGGYTF. The CDR3 DNA reads TGCGCCAGCAGCTTGGACGGACAGGGGGTAGTAGGTGGCTACACCTTC. The chain joins TRBV5-1 to TRBJ1-2; TRBD1 agrees at 10 bases. V trimming: 0 bases; J trimming: 7 bases; junction bases outside the gene matches: 9. CDR3 length: 16 residues. Germline values: CDR1 SGHRS, CDR2 YFSETQ.

The V call is TRBV24-1, the J call TRBJ1-5; D gene uncertain. Trimming took off 1 base at V and 2 bases at J, with 5 bases between the two ends. The CDR3 sequence is 14 residues long. Looked up from germline, CDR1 is KGHDR and CDR2 is SFDVKD. The CDR3: CATSDFSGNQPQHF. The CDR3 DNA reads TGTGCCACCAGTGATTTTAGCGGCAATCAGCCCCAGCATTTT.

V gene TRBV5-1 combines with J gene TRBJ1-2; TRBD1 aligns across 8 bases. Germline V CDR1 and CDR2: SGHRS, YFSETQ. Unmatched junction bases numbered 9, after V lost 2 bases and J lost 3 bases. The CDR3 spans 16 residues. The CDR3 DNA follows: TGCGCCAGCAGCTTAGGCAGGGGGCAGTTGGACTATGGCTACACCTTC. It yields the protein CASSLGRGQLDYGYTF.

This rearrangement joins TRBV12-1 to TRBJ2-1; the table assigns TRBD2, which was not confirmed against the DNA. TRBV12-1 is given as a pseudogene. The CDR3 is 15 residues long. The CDR3 here is CASSRERECWNEQFF. The CDR3 nucleotides are TGTGCCAGCAGCCGCGAGCGGGAGTGTTGGAATGAGCAGTTCTTC.

Only a few counts were recorded for this clone. The chain combines TRBV29-1 with TRBJ2-5, with 11 nucleotides matching TRBD1. The CDR3 extends over 12 amino acids. CDR1 is SQVTM, CDR2 ANQGSEA, per germline. The junction had 2 bases not matched to a gene; V was cut back by 7 bases and J by 4 bases. This chain's CDR3 is CSAGTGGETQYF. CDR3 DNA sequence: TGCAGCGCCGGGACAGGGGGAGAGACCCAGTACTTC.

The V and J genes are TRBV4-1 and TRBJ2-3; the match to TRBD2 covers 10 bases. This CDR3 has 17 amino acids. The germline V gene encodes CDR1 MGHRA and CDR2 YSYEKL. The junction had 9 bases not matched to a gene; V was cut back by 4 bases and J by 2 bases. CDR3 bases: TGCGCCAGCAGCCCTTACCCTACTAGCGGGAACACAGATACGCAGTATTTT. This gives the protein CASSPYPTSGNTDTQYF.

This clone has just one count. This CDR3 is CASSLVGEAAFF. DNA of the CDR3: TGCGCCAGCAGCTTGGTAGGTGAGGCCGCTTTCTTT. The gene calls are TRBV5-1 and TRBJ1-1; unclear D gene. Germline assignment: CDR1 SGHRS and CDR2 YFSETQ. Trimming cost V 0 bases and J 11 bases, with 11 bases left between them. The CDR3 consists of 12 residues.

Concerning this clone itself: This sequence may be a read error, since a much larger clone differs from it by one base. This sample also contains other DNA sequences that code for the same CDR3. This chain connects TRBV6-1 to TRBJ2-5; TRBD2 matches 11 bases. The CDR3 has 15 amino acids. CDR1 and CDR2 from the germline V gene are MNHNS and SASEGT. J gave up 2 bases and V 2 bases, and 1 base lay outside the gene matches. CDR3 bases: TGTGCCAGCAGTGAACTAGCGGGGGGTCAAGAGACCCAGTACTTC. It yields the protein CASSELAGGQETQYF.

The gene calls are TRBV7-9 and TRBJ2-3, with 8 bases lining up with TRBD2. CDR3 length: 15 amino acids. Germline loops: CDR1 SEHNR, CDR2 FQNEAQ (reference sequence). With 5 bases clipped from V and 0 bases from J, the junction kept 4 bases outside the gene matches. The CDR3 bases are TGTGCCAGCAGCACACTAGCGGCAAGCACAGATACGCAGTATTTT. Encoded protein: CASSTLAASTDTQYF. Full variable domain (outside the CDR3, taken from reference TRBV7-9 and TRBJ2-3): DTGVSQNPRHKITKRGQNVTFRCDPISEHNRLYWYRQTLGQGPEFLTYFQNEAQLEKSRLLSDRFSAERPKGSFSTLEIQRTEQGDSAMYLCASSTLAASTDTQYFGPGTRLTVL.